The entry below describes one T cell receptor beta chain. Researchers took RNA transcripts and amplified the TCR beta CDR3 regions from them. An initial round of RT-PCR targeting the TCR CDR3 relied on the HTBI primer set. MiXCR, applied by TCRdb to the multiplex PCR reads, yields one record per CDR3 protein. This table holds approximately 500,000 distinct CDR3 sequences, 46% found once. This specimen comes from a study of T cells in Graves' hyperthyroidism and ophthalmopathy. Newly diagnosed hyperthyroidism, duration under 2 months, in patients aged 18 to 65. Clinical symptoms, serum thyroxine, TRAb, thyroid ultrasound and orbital computed tomography established diagnosis. With 2 bases removed from V and 4 bases from J, the gap between germline ends came to 11 bases. CDR1 and CDR2 (germline): ENHRY, SYGVKD. The CDR3 spans 15 residues.

The chain employs TRBV10-3 and TRBJ2-2; the D gene is possibly TRBD2 (6 bases). Sequenced input: peripheral blood or thyroid tissue (not recorded which). The source of this sequence is a woman under 30 with Graves' hyperthyroidism. CDR3 in DNA: TGTGCCATCAGTGAGGTTGCGGGACCCACCGGGGAGCTGTTTTTT. Amino acids: CAISEVAGPTGELFF.